This passage covers 28 T cell receptor beta chains from one sample sequenced in a study of cytomegalovirus exposure and HLA in healthy donors. The PCR had 60 Vbeta and 13 Jbeta primers. The method was immunoSEQ multiplex PCR; TCRdb's version includes in-frame clones alone and lacks a portion of them. The table lists roughly 110,000 clones, approximately 73% of them singletons. The sample consisted of PBMCs. All receptors derive from a man aged 30-40 years in good health and CMV-seronegative.

This clone was counted only a few times. The CDR3 sequence is CASSLGQFNTEAFF. The CDR3 DNA sequence: TGTGCCAGCAGCTTAGGACAGTTCAACACTGAAGCTTTCTTT. The chain couples TRBV7-9 to TRBJ1-1; the D gene is possibly TRBD1 (5 bases). CDR1 SEHNR and CDR2 FQNEAQ come from the germline V gene (reference sequence). V was trimmed by 1 base and J by 2 bases, leaving 8 bases between them. The CDR3 has 14 amino acids.

The chain uses TRBV5-1 and TRBJ2-1; 8 positions match TRBD2. The CDR3 is made up of 15 amino acids. Germline V gives CDR1 SGHRS, CDR2 YFSETQ. V lost 4 bases, J lost 0 bases, and 3 bases stayed unmatched. The CDR3 DNA reads TGCGCCAGCAGCGGGACTAGAGGCTCCTACAATGAGCAGTTCTTC. Its translation: CASSGTRGSYNEQFF.

This clone was detected only a few times. The chain is built from TRBV5-6 and TRBJ2-1; D is undetermined. The CDR3 totals 14 residues. From germline, CDR1 is SGHDT and CDR2 YYEEEE. V lost 1 base to trimming and J lost 5 bases, with 10 bases between them. This chain's CDR3 is CASSLFEFHNEQFF. The CDR3 DNA reads TGTGCCAGCAGCTTGTTCGAGTTCCACAATGAGCAGTTCTTC.

The rearrangement links TRBV7-9 to TRBJ2-1; 10 bases agree with TRBD2. V trimming: 3 bases; J trimming: 6 bases; junction bases outside the gene matches: 5. The germline gives CDR1 SEHNR, CDR2 FQNEAQ (reference sequence). The CDR3 loop spans 15 amino acids. The CDR3, as DNA: TGTGCCAGCAGCTTGTCGGCTAGCGGGAGCAATGAGCAGTTCTTC. This encodes CASSLSASGSNEQFF.

The chain recombines TRBV7-6 with TRBJ1-1; 8 bases align to TRBD1. J lost 5 bases, V lost 6 bases, and 8 bases had no gene match. The CDR3 is 14 residues long. Germline-derived CDR1 and CDR2 are SGHVS and FNYEAQ. CDR3 sequence reads: CASSRQGPGTEAFF. The CDR3, as DNA: TGTGCCAGCAGTCGACAGGGGCCTGGGACTGAAGCTTTCTTT.

This clone was found a few times. The V call is TRBV30, the J call TRBJ2-1, with D unresolved. CDR3 length: 12 residues. Looked up from germline, CDR1 is GTSNPN and CDR2 is SVGIG (reference sequence). Between the trimmed V and J ends, which lost 5 bases and 6 bases, there was a span of 11 bases. As DNA, the CDR3 is TGTGCCTGGGACAAAACAAGCAATGAGCAGTTCTTC. As protein: CAWDKTSNEQFF.

The chain couples TRBV28 to TRBJ2-1; TRBD2 matches 8 bases. CDR3 length equals 15 residues. CDR1 is MDHEN, CDR2 SYDVKM, per germline. V lost 3 bases and J lost 8; bases outside the gene matches: 9. This chain's CDR3 is CASSFPSGGRDEQFF. As DNA, the CDR3 is TGTGCCAGCAGTTTCCCCAGCGGGGGTAGGGATGAGCAGTTCTTC.

The chain uses TRBV27 and TRBJ2-3; 9 bases match TRBD2. Per the germline V gene, CDR1 is MNHEY and CDR2 is SMNVEV (reference sequence). The CDR3 sequence is 15 residues long. V lost 3 bases to trimming and J lost 3 bases; unmatched junction nucleotides: 4. CDR3 protein: CASSFVLAGTDTQYF. For the CDR3, the DNA is TGTGCCAGCAGTTTTGTACTAGCGGGTACAGATACGCAGTATTTT.

This clone occurred a few times. The CDR3 coding sequence is TGCGCCAGCAGCAGGTACAGGGAATTCGGCTCTGGAAACACCATATATTTT. Its protein is CASSRYREFGSGNTIYF. The chain couples TRBV10-2 to TRBJ1-3, with TRBD1 as a possible D gene (6 bases). Germline V CDR1 and CDR2: WSHSY, SAAADI. This CDR3 has 17 amino acids. Trimming pared 6 bases from V and 0 bases from J, leaving 18 bases between.

The rearrangement uses TRBV19 and TRBJ2-2; 8 nucleotides align to TRBD1. In germline, CDR1 is LNHDA, CDR2 SQIVND (reference sequence). V gave up 4 bases and J gave up 7 bases; unmatched junction bases: 8. This CDR3 comprises 15 residues. The CDR3 coding sequence is TGTGCCAGTAGTACCCCAGGGGGCGCGGGCGGGGAGCTGTTTTTT. This translates into CASSTPGGAGGELFF.

The rearrangement joins TRBV7-8 to TRBJ2-7; a weak D match, TRBD1 (6 bases). V was clipped by 5 bases and J by 4 bases, with 15 bases between them. CDR1 and CDR2 from the germline V gene are SGHVS and FQNEAQ. This CDR3 is 14 amino acids long. CDR3 sequence: CASSRGTGSYEQYF. In nucleotides, the CDR3 is TGTGCCAGCAGCCGCGGAACAGGGAGTTACGAGCAGTACTTC.

V usage is TRBV5-1 and J usage is TRBJ2-3, with 9 bases aligning to TRBD2. CDR3 size: 16 residues. Germline V gene sequence: CDR1 SGHRS, CDR2 YFSETQ. With 3 bases clipped from V and 2 bases from J, the junction kept 7 bases outside the gene matches. The CDR3 sequence: CASSWLASGDTDTQYF. For the CDR3, the DNA is TGCGCCAGCAGCTGGTTGGCTAGCGGGGACACAGATACGCAGTATTTT.

V is TRBV5-4 and J is TRBJ1-5; tentatively, D is TRBD1 (5 bases). V was pared by 4 bases and J by 0 bases, with 14 bases between. Per the germline V gene, CDR1 is SGHNT and CDR2 is YYREEE (reference sequence). CDR3 size: 16 residues. The DNA for the CDR3 is TGTGCCAGCAGCCAAGGGGATGGGGATAGCAATCAGCCCCAGCATTTT. This codes for CASSQGDGDSNQPQHF.

This clone was detected once. V gene TRBV6-1 combines with J gene TRBJ2-1, with 9 bases aligning to TRBD2. V lost 4 bases and J lost 1; bases outside the gene matches: 5. The CDR3 loop spans 16 amino acids. Germline values: CDR1 MNHNS, CDR2 SASEGT. The DNA for the CDR3 is TGTGCCAGCAGTGGGCCGACTAGCGGTTCCTACAATGAGCAGTTCTTC. Protein product: CASSGPTSGSYNEQFF.

To note about this clone: The junction does not match germline at one end; this may be a read error. The V and J genes are TRBV10-3 and TRBJ1-2; 7 positions match TRBD1. Germline loops: CDR1 ENHRY, CDR2 SYGVKD. CDR3 length: 15 amino acids. CDR3 sequence (DNA): TGTGCCAGCAGTTACTCGCCCGACGACAGGGATGGCTACACCTTC. Translating gives CASSYSPDDRDGYTF.

This clone was seen just once. The genes are TRBV6-6 and TRBJ1-1, with 8 bases identical to TRBD1. V was pared by 6 bases and J by 4 bases, with 13 bases of the junction left unmatched. Germline V CDR1 and CDR2: MNHNY, SVGAGI (reference sequence). The CDR3 totals 16 residues. The CDR3 protein is CASSGGSTGVVTEAFF. In DNA, the CDR3 is TGTGCCAGCAGCGGAGGGTCGACAGGGGTGGTCACTGAAGCTTTCTTT.

This clone appeared a single time. V usage is TRBV15 and J usage is TRBJ1-4; 10 bases fit TRBD1. The junction had 5 bases not matched to a gene; V was cut back by 3 bases and J by 4 bases. The CDR3 contains 16 residues. Germline V gives CDR1 LNHNV, CDR2 YYDKDF (reference sequence). This chain's CDR3 is CATSSDRGLGNEKLFF. In DNA, the CDR3 is TGTGCCACCAGCAGCGACAGGGGGCTAGGTAATGAAAAACTGTTTTTT.

V gene TRBV11-2 combines with J gene TRBJ1-3, with D perhaps TRBD1 (5 bases). V shed 4 bases and J shed 0 bases, with 10 bases lying between them. The germline CDR1 and CDR2 sequences are SGHAT and FQNNGV. The CDR3 is made up of 15 amino acids. The CDR3 nucleotides are TGTGCCAGCAGCTCAGGGTCCGACTCTGGAAACACCATATATTTT. This codes for CASSSGSDSGNTIYF.

This clone was seen a few times. The rearrangement uses TRBV5-6 and TRBJ2-5, with 8 bases fitting TRBD1. The trim removed 4 bases at V and 5 bases at J, leaving 13 bases unmatched. Germline V gene lookup returns CDR1 SGHDT and CDR2 YYEEEE. The CDR3 runs 16 residues. CDR3 residues: CASSPGWSRGQETQYF. DNA of the CDR3: TGTGCCAGCAGCCCGGGGTGGTCCAGGGGGCAGGAGACCCAGTACTTC. Filled out from reference TRBV5-6 and TRBJ2-5, the complete variable domain reads DAGVTQSPTHLIKTRGQQVTLRCSPKSGHDTVSWYQQALGQGPQFIFQYYEEEERQRGNFPDRFSGHQFPNYSSELNVNALLLGDSALYLCASSPGWSRGQETQYFGPGTRLLVL.

V gene TRBV5-1 combines with J gene TRBJ2-1, with 7 bases that match TRBD2. Germline V gene sequence: CDR1 SGHRS, CDR2 YFSETQ. The CDR3 sequence is 13 residues long. J lost 9 bases, V lost 1 base, and 4 bases had no gene match. The DNA of the CDR3 is TGCGCCAGCAGCTTGTCCCGGGGGGTTGAGCAGTTCTTC. This codes for CASSLSRGVEQFF.

This clone was counted a few times. This rearrangement joins TRBV4-1 to TRBJ2-7; a possible D gene is TRBD1 (5 bases). Trimming stripped 4 bases from V and 1 base from J, with 11 bases between. CDR1 is MGHRA, CDR2 YSYEKL, per germline. The CDR3 is 14 amino acids. The CDR3 sequence: CASSPTATSYEQYF. The CDR3 DNA reads TGCGCCAGCAGCCCGACAGCTACGTCCTACGAGCAGTACTTC.

The chain joins TRBV5-1 to TRBJ2-5; TRBD2 is a possible D gene (6 bases). There are 14 residues in the CDR3. Trimming removed 0 bases from V and 5 bases from J, with 11 bases in between. The germline gives CDR1 SGHRS, CDR2 YFSETQ. This CDR3 is CASSLAAGSETQYF. The CDR3 bases are TGCGCCAGCAGCTTGGCCGCGGGGTCGGAGACCCAGTACTTC.

This chain joins TRBV5-1 and TRBJ2-3, with a tentative D call TRBD1 (7 bases). This CDR3 region has 19 residues. Trimming left V 2 bases short and J 3 bases short, with 25 bases between. The germline V gene encodes CDR1 SGHRS and CDR2 YFSETQ. CDR3: CASSLEPLETAGGTDTQYF. Here the CDR3 DNA reads TGCGCCAGCAGCTTAGAACCTCTGGAGACGGCAGGGGGGACAGATACGCAGTATTTT.

The V gene is TRBV7-8, the J gene TRBJ2-7; D is possibly TRBD2 (6 bases). The V gene's germline CDR1 is SGHVS and CDR2 FQNEAQ. Deletions cut 3 bases from V and 4 bases from J, with 16 bases between. The CDR3 runs 15 residues. Written as DNA, the CDR3 is TGTGCCAGCAGCTTCGTACGGGAGCTGCAATACGAGCAGTACTTC. Translation: CASSFVRELQYEQYF.

The rearrangement links TRBV10-2 to TRBJ1-2; 7 nucleotides line up with TRBD1. The V gene end was trimmed by 3 bases and the J gene end by 1 base; junction bases not matched to a gene: 17. This CDR3 has 19 residues. From germline, CDR1 is WSHSY and CDR2 SAAADI. CDR3 amino acids: CASSEHRPHRGLGNYGYTF. The CDR3 coding sequence is TGCGCCAGCAGTGAACACCGACCCCACAGGGGTCTCGGTAACTATGGCTACACCTTC.

The gene calls are TRBV29-1 and TRBJ2-1; TRBD1 matches at 10 bases. This CDR3 has 15 residues. Germline V lookup: CDR1 SQVTM, CDR2 ANQGSEA. V shed 3 bases, J shed 3 bases, and the junction held 5 bases outside the gene matches. The CDR3 region is CSVDRGQGLYNEQFF. CDR3 DNA sequence: TGCAGCGTTGATCGGGGACAGGGGCTCTACAATGAGCAGTTCTTC.

The rearrangement links TRBV2 to TRBJ1-2; a possible D gene is TRBD1 (6 bases). Trimming took off 2 bases at V and 8 bases at J, with 18 bases between the two ends. The germline gives CDR1 SNHLY, CDR2 FYNNEI. This CDR3 has 15 residues. The CDR3 spells CASSEPDRSAGGYTF. CDR3 DNA sequence: TGTGCCAGCAGTGAACCCGACAGGTCGGCTGGGGGCTACACCTTC.

The chain employs TRBV2 and TRBJ2-5; a weak D match, TRBD2 (5 bases). The ends were cut back, 10 bases at V and 3 bases at J, with 18 bases in the middle. Germline V lookup: CDR1 SNHLY, CDR2 FYNNEI. The length of the CDR3 is 14 residues. The CDR3, as DNA: TGTGCCACCCGGAGGATTTACACGGAAGAGACCCAGTACTTC. Its translation is CATRRIYTEETQYF.